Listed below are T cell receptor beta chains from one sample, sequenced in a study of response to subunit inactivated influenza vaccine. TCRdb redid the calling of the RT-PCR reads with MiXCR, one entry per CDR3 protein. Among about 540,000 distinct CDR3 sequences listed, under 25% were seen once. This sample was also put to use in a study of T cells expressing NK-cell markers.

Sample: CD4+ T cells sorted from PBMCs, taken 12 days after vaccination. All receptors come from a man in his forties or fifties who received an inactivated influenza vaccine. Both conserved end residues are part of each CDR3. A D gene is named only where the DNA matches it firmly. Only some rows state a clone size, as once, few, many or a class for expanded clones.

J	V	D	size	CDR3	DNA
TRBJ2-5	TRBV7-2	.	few	CASSLVDGSWETQYF	TGTGCCAGCAGCTTAGTCGATGGTAGCTGGGAGACCCAGTACTTC
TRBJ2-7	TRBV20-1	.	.	CSASDQTYEQYF	TGCAGTGCTTCGGACCAAACCTACGAGCAGTACTTC
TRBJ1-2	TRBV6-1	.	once	CASSSRDKEYGYTF	TGTGCCAGCAGCAGCAGGGACAAGGAGTATGGCTACACCTTC
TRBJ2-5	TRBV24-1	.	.	CATSSPTPRGRETQYF	TGTGCCACCAGTTCTCCCACCCCTAGAGGACGAGAGACCCAGTACTTC
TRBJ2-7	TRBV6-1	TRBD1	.	CASSPPGQGINEQYF	TGTGCCAGCAGTCCTCCGGGACAGGGAATCAACGAGCAGTACTTC
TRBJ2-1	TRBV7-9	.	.	CASSPIGDEQFF	TGTGCCAGCAGCCCCATAGGGGATGAGCAGTTCTTC
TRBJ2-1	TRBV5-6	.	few	CASSRGGLLLDNEQFF	TGTGCCAGCAGCAGGGGGGGACTACTTCTTGACAATGAGCAGTTCTTC
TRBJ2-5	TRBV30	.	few	CAWSARETQYF	TGTGCCTGGAGTGCCCGGGAGACCCAGTACTTC
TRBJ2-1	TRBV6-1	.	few	CASSWELSLNEQFF	TGTGCCAGCAGCTGGGAACTCAGCCTCAATGAGCAGTTCTTC
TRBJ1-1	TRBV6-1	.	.	CASSPRGSRTEAFF	TGTGCCAGCAGTCCCCGGGGGTCTCGAACTGAAGCTTTCTTT
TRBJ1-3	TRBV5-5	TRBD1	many	CASSSNPDRVGNTIYF	TGTGCCAGCAGCTCTAACCCGGACAGGGTGGGAAACACCATATATTTT
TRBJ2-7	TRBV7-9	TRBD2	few	CASSPGTSGSNEQYF	TGTGCCAGCAGCCCCGGGACTAGCGGGAGTAACGAGCAGTACTTC
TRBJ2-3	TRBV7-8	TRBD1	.	CASSRRDRGLDTQYF	TGTGCCAGCAGCCGTCGGGACAGGGGGCTAGATACGCAGTATTTT
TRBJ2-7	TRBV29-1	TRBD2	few	CSVLAGDYEQYF	TGCAGCGTACTAGCGGGAGACTACGAGCAGTACTTC
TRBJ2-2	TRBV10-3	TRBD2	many	CAISAGLAWTGELFF	TGTGCCATCAGCGCAGGACTAGCGTGGACCGGGGAGCTGTTTTTT
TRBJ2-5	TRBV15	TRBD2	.	CATSRAPAGISRETQYF	TGTGCCACCAGCAGAGCGCCAGCGGGAATTTCGAGGGAGACCCAGTACTTC
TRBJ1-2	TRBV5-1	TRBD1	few	CASSLAIGTGRNGYTF	TGCGCCAGCAGCTTGGCCATAGGGACAGGTAGAAATGGCTACACCTTC